The 20 T cell receptor beta chains in this list originate from one sample, sequenced in a study of tissue T cells after allogeneic stem cell transplantation. The table came from immunoSEQ multiplex PCR; TCRdb's copy has only in-frame clones and leaves some out. This sample has a few thousand clones, with nearly 70% found just once. The source was tissue from the colon, collected at autopsy. These receptors originate from a female donor older than 55 with lung cancer.

The chain employs TRBV19 and TRBJ2-7; 8 positions match TRBD1. The germline V gene encodes CDR1 LNHDA and CDR2 SQIVND (reference sequence). There are 17 residues in the CDR3. Trimming took 5 bases from V and 2 from J; bases not matched to a gene: 14. In DNA, the CDR3 is TGTGCCAGTAGTTCCAGGGGGCGTGGGTTCGAGGCCTACGAGCAGTACTTC. Translating it yields CASSSRGRGFEAYEQYF. Combining the CDR3 with reference TRBV19 and TRBJ2-7 gives the whole variable domain DGGITQSPKYLFRKEGQNVTLSCEQNLNHDAMYWYRQDPGQGLRLIYYSQIVNDFQKGDIAEGYSVSREKKESFPLTVTSAQKNPTAFYLCASSSRGRGFEAYEQYFGPGTRLTVT.

This clone turned up a few times. The CDR3 region has the DNA TGCGCCAGCTCATACAGGGGGAACACTGAAGCTTTCTTT. Encoded protein: CASSYRGNTEAFF. This sequence joins TRBV5-1 and TRBJ1-1, with 7 bases that match TRBD1. Germline V gene lookup returns CDR1 SGHRS and CDR2 YFSETQ. The V gene end was trimmed by 7 bases and the J gene end by 1 base; junction bases not matched to a gene: 4. The CDR3 consists of 13 residues.

This chain links TRBV7-3 with TRBJ2-1, with D uncertain. The V gene lost 2 bases and the J gene lost 3 bases, with 8 bases spanning the gap. This CDR3 is 14 amino acids long. Germline V gene sequence: CDR1 SGHTA, CDR2 FQGTGA. The CDR3 protein is CASSLSYSYNEQFF. The CDR3 DNA is TGTGCCAGCAGCTTATCTTACAGCTACAATGAGCAGTTCTTC.

This clone was detected a few times. The V and J genes are TRBV12-5 and TRBJ2-5, with 14 bases that match TRBD2. With 0 bases clipped from V and 0 bases from J, the junction kept 3 bases outside the gene matches. Germline V gene lookup returns CDR1 LGHNT and CDR2 FRNRAP. The CDR3 has 18 amino acids. For the CDR3, the DNA is TGTGCTAGTGGTTTGGTAGGACTAGCGGGAGGCCACCAAGAGACCCAGTACTTC. Translation: CASGLVGLAGGHQETQYF.

This chain joins TRBV30 and TRBJ1-1; maybe TRBD1 (5 bases). The CDR3 length is 15 residues. Trimming stripped 3 bases from V and 11 bases from J, with 25 bases between. Germline loops: CDR1 GTSNPN, CDR2 SVGIG (reference sequence). CDR3 region: CAWRRDPGHLLGAFF. CDR3 DNA: TGTGCCTGGAGGAGGGACCCCGGACATTTATTAGGGGCTTTCTTT.

The rearrangement uses TRBV6-5 and TRBJ2-7, with 7 bases fitting TRBD1. Germline values: CDR1 MNHEY, CDR2 SVGAGI. V dropped 5 bases and J dropped 3; count of bases not matched to a gene: 10. CDR3 length: 15 residues. The CDR3 region is CASSHRGDGIYEQYF. Written as DNA, the CDR3 is TGTGCCAGCAGTCACAGGGGAGACGGCATCTACGAGCAGTACTTC.

The chain carries TRBV7-2 and TRBJ1-2; D remains ambiguous. Between the trimmed V and J ends, which lost 3 bases and 6 bases, there was a span of 14 bases. The CDR3 consists of 14 residues. Germline values: CDR1 SGHTA, CDR2 FQGNSA. The CDR3, as DNA: TGTGCCAGCAGCTTTTGGGTGGGTGCTGATGGCTACACCTTC. This codes for CASSFWVGADGYTF. Full variable domain (remainder filled in from reference TRBV7-2 and TRBJ1-2): GAGVSQSPSNKVTEKGKDVELRCDPISGHTALYWYRQSLGQGLEFLIYFQGNSAPDKSGLPSDRFSAERTGGSVSTLTIQRTQQEDSAVYLCASSFWVGADGYTFGSGTRLTVV.

This clone was recorded once. V gene TRBV27 combines with J gene TRBJ2-1; maybe TRBD2 (5 bases). Germline values: CDR1 MNHEY, CDR2 SMNVEV (reference sequence). The CDR3 totals 19 residues. Trimming shortened V by 1 base and J by 3 bases, and 22 bases separated the two germline ends. The CDR3 DNA reads as TGTGCCAGCAGTTTATTACGAGGGCGACGGACCGATATCTACAATGAGCAGTTCTTC. This translates into CASSLLRGRRTDIYNEQFF.

The rearrangement uses TRBV4-1 and TRBJ2-3; 8 bases fit TRBD1. Trimming removed 0 bases from V and 5 bases from J; junction bases left unmatched: 7. CDR3 length: 16 amino acids. Germline CDR1 MGHRA, CDR2 YSYEKL. The CDR3: CASSQDWTGFLDTQYF. The CDR3, as DNA: TGCGCCAGCAGCCAAGACTGGACAGGGTTTTTAGATACGCAGTATTTT.

The chain employs TRBV7-8 and TRBJ2-1, with 10 bases identical to TRBD2. V was clipped by 1 base and J by 7 bases; unmatched bases: 7. This CDR3 has 16 residues. Per germline, CDR1 SGHVS and CDR2 FQNEAQ. CDR3 DNA: TGTGCCAGCAGCTTAGTTAGCGGGGGGATTCCTAATGAGCAGTTCTTC. It encodes CASSLVSGGIPNEQFF.

This chain links TRBV4-1 with TRBJ1-1; no reliable D call. The V end was cut by 8 bases, the J end by 3 bases, with 7 bases between. Per the germline V gene, CDR1 is MGHRA and CDR2 is YSYEKL. CDR3 length: 11 residues. CDR3 in amino acids: CASRRDTEAFF. The CDR3 region has the DNA TGCGCCAGCCGTCGGGACACTGAAGCTTTCTTT.

This chain uses TRBV3-1 (or the pseudogene TRBV3-2) with TRBJ2-1; TRBD2 matches at 8 bases. Germline V CDR1 and CDR2: LGHDT, YNNKEL (reference sequence). The CDR3 is 15 residues long. J was trimmed by 9 bases and V by 3 bases; bases with no gene match: 10. CDR3 region: CASSQSGSRVGEQFF. The CDR3 coding sequence is TGTGCCAGCAGCCAGAGCGGGAGCAGGGTGGGTGAGCAGTTCTTC.

V and J are TRBV2 and TRBJ1-1, with a tentative D call TRBD1 (6 bases). The CDR3 is 14 amino acids. Trimming took 10 bases from V and 1 from J, leaving 16 bases between them. Germline CDR1 and CDR2: SNHLY and FYNNEI. CDR3 loop: CATEEGDGNTEAFF. The DNA of the CDR3 is TGTGCCACCGAGGAGGGGGATGGGAACACTGAAGCTTTCTTT.

The chain recombines TRBV6-1 with TRBJ2-2; 10 nucleotides line up with TRBD2. The V gene's germline CDR1 is MNHNS and CDR2 SASEGT. This CDR3 comprises 17 residues. Germline trimming cut 0 bases from V and 1 base from J; bases unmatched to any gene: 2. The DNA of the CDR3 is TGTGCCAGCAGTGAAGCCCGGACTAGCGGGAACACCGGGGAGCTGTTTTTT. It encodes CASSEARTSGNTGELFF.

A single count supports this clone. The J gene is TRBJ2-3, the V gene TRBV15; the D gene is possibly TRBD2 (5 bases). The CDR3 is made up of 14 amino acids. Trimming removed 2 bases from V and 8 bases from J, with 14 bases in between. From germline, CDR1 is LNHNV and CDR2 YYDKDF (reference sequence). DNA of the CDR3: TGTGCCACCAGCAGACCCTGGGAGAAAGGTACGCAGTATTTT. Translated: CATSRPWEKGTQYF. The full variable domain, with the rest looked up from reference TRBV15 and TRBJ2-3, is DAMVIQNPRYQVTQFGKPVTLSCSQTLNHNVMYWYQQKSSQAPKLLFHYYDKDFNNEADTPDNFQSRRPNTSFCFLDIRSPGLGDTAMYLCATSRPWEKGTQYFGPGTRLTVL.

By frequency in the sample, this clone is large. The chain employs TRBV7-9 and TRBJ1-6; a weak D match, TRBD1 (5 bases). CDR3 length: 16 amino acids. Germline-derived CDR1 and CDR2 are SEHNR and FQNEAQ (reference sequence). The V end lost 3 bases, the J end lost 6 bases, and 15 bases lay between the germline ends. CDR3 residues: CASSLAREYSNSPLHF. In nucleotides, the CDR3 is TGTGCCAGCAGCTTGGCCAGGGAGTATAGTAATTCACCCCTCCACTTT.

V usage is TRBV29-1 and J usage is TRBJ1-1; D not certain. The length of the CDR3 is 13 residues. Germline CDR1 SQVTM, CDR2 ANQGSEA. V dropped 6 bases and J dropped 1 base, with 12 bases sitting between them. CDR3 sequence (DNA): TGCAGCGTGGCGAACATCGCGAACACTGAAGCTTTCTTT. It translates to CSVANIANTEAFF.

In the case of this clone: One junction end disagrees with the germline gene, perhaps due to a read error. This rearrangement joins TRBV6-5 to TRBJ2-7, with 14 bases identical to TRBD2. Germline CDR1 MNHEY, CDR2 SVGAGI. CDR3 length equals 15 residues. Here the CDR3 DNA reads TGTGCCAGCAGTCCCGGGGGGACTAGCGGGAGTAAGAGTCTGTTC. It is translated as CASSPGGTSGSKSLF.

The chain couples TRBV29-1 to TRBJ2-1; D is tentatively TRBD1 or TRBD2 (5 bases each). V was pared by 4 bases and J by 8 bases, with 21 bases between. The CDR3 is made up of 15 amino acids. In germline, CDR1 is SQVTM, CDR2 ANQGSEA. CDR3 region: CSVGGLGDLGDEQFF. In nucleotides, the CDR3 is TGCAGCGTTGGGGGGTTGGGAGACCTTGGGGATGAGCAGTTCTTC.

The rearrangement links TRBV5-8 to TRBJ1-1; 7 nucleotides align to TRBD1. The CDR3 is made up of 14 amino acids. CDR1 is SGHTS, CDR2 YDEGEE, per germline. J lost 5 bases, V lost 2 bases, and 6 bases had no gene match. The CDR3 loop is CASSFYRGDTEAFF. The CDR3 nucleotides are TGTGCCAGCAGCTTCTACAGGGGAGATACTGAAGCTTTCTTT.